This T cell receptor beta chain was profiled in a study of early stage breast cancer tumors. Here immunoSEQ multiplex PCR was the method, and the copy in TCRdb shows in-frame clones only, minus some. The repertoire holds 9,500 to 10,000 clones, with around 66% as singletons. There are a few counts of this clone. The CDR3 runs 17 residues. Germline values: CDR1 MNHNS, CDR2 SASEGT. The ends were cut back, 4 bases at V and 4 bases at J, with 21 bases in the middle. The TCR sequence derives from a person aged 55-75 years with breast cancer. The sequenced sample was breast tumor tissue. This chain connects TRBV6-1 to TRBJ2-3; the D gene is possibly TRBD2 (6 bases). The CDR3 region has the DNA TGTGCCAGCAGTGGCCAAAGGTGGGCTAGCGTGGCAGATACGCAGTATTTT. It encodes CASSGQRWASVADTQYF.